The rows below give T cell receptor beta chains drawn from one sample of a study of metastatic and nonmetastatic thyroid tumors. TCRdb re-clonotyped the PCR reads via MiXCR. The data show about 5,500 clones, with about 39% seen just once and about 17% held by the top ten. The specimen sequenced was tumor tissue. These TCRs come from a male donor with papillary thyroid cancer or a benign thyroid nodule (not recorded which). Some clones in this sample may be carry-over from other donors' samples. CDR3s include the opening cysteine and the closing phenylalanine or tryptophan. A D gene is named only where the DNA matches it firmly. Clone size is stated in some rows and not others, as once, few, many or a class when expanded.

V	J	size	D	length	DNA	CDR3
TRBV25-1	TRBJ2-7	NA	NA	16	TGTGCCAGCAGTGGATTATCAGGAGTCCTCTCCTACGAGCAGTACTTC	CASSGLSGVLSYEQYF
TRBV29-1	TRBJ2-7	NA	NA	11	TGCAGCGTTGAAGACCCCGTCGGGCAGTACTTC	CSVEDPVGQYF
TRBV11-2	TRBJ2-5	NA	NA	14	TGTGCCAGCAGCTTAGGGCCGGGCCAAGAGACCCAGTACTTC	CASSLGPGQETQYF
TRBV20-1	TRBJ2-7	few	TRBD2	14	TGCAGTGCTATCGGGACTAGCGAACGTCGCGAGCAGTACTTC	CSAIGTSERREQYF
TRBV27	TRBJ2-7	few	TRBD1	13	TGTGCCAGCAGTATTCACAGGGGATCCGAGCAGTACTTC	CASSIHRGSEQYF
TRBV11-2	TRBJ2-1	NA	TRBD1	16	TGTGCCAGCAGCTTAGAGGGACAGGGTGTAGCAAATGAGCAGTTCTTC	CASSLEGQGVANEQFF
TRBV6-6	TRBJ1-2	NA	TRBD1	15	TGTGCCAGCAGTCCAGGACAGGGGTCGTCCTATGGCTACACCTTC	CASSPGQGSSYGYTF
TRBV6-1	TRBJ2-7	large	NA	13	TGTGCCAGCAGTTCTAGACTAGTCCGCGAGCAGTACTTC	CASSSRLVREQYF
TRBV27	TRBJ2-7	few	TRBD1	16	TGTGCCAGCAGTTTACTCCCCGGACAGGGGAACTACGAGCAGTACTTC	CASSLLPGQGNYEQYF
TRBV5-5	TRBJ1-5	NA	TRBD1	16	TGTGCCAGCAGCGAGGATCGACAGGGCCCCAATCAGCCCCAGCATTTT	CASSEDRQGPNQPQHF